The source of this TCR beta chain is a study of neurological immune-mediated disorders. Findings and caveats of the study: None of the CDR3 amino acid sequences in expanded clones turned up in more than one subject, which points to private repertoires in all groups. The greatest degree of TCR clonal expansion was observed in HTLV-1-associated myelopathy, with the lowest in multiple sclerosis, below that of healthy controls.

Healthy controls were blood bank volunteers in Maryland, USA. The cDNA was synthesized by means of template-switch 5'RACE, which was carried out with 10-nucleotide random UMIs. TCRdb redid the calling of the 5' RACE reads with MiXCR, one entry per CDR3 protein. The sample includes about 84,000 distinct CDR3 sequences, about a tenth of them seen just once. This clonotype was observed many times. Its cognate antigen is unknown. The V end lost 3 bases, the J end lost 0 bases, and 6 bases lay between the germline ends. CDR3 length: 13 amino acids. Germline-derived CDR1 and CDR2 are MNHNS and SASEGT. The sequenced material came from PBMCs. The V call is TRBV6-1, the J call TRBJ2-7; D not resolved. This TCR derives from a man between 40 and 49 years old in good health. This CDR3 reads CASSDPSSYEQYF. In DNA form, the CDR3 reads TGTGCCAGCAGTGACCCGTCCTCCTACGAGCAGTACTTC.